Presented here are 8 T cell receptor beta chains from one specimen sequenced in a study of cytomegalovirus exposure and HLA in healthy donors. Primers: 60 Vbeta forward and 13 Jbeta reverse. Generated by immunoSEQ multiplex PCR, the TCRdb table keeps only in-frame clones and is missing some. The repertoire has some 20,000 clones, about four fifths of them found once; the top ten carry over 20%. Sample: PBMCs. All receptors derive from a human donor in good health.

The gene calls are TRBV6-5 and TRBJ1-2; maybe TRBD1 (5 bases). V lost 0 bases to trimming and J lost 7 bases, with 6 bases between them. The CDR3 sequence is 12 residues long. Per germline, CDR1 MNHEY and CDR2 SVGAGI. CDR3 loop: CASSYSGAGYTF. The CDR3 bases are TGTGCCAGCAGTTACTCAGGGGCTGGCTACACCTTC.

The V call is TRBV18, the J call TRBJ1-5; D perhaps matches TRBD1 (6 bases). The germline V gene encodes CDR1 KGHSH and CDR2 LQKENI. Trimming removed 6 bases from V and 4 bases from J, with 10 bases in between. This CDR3 is 13 amino acids long. Here the CDR3 DNA reads TGTGCCAGCTCCCGACAGGATAATCAGCCCCAGCATTTT. The encoded protein is CASSRQDNQPQHF.

This chain joins TRBV7-7 and TRBJ2-5; no definite D call. V was cut by 4 bases and J by 9 bases, with 18 bases left in between. Germline values: CDR1 SSHAT, CDR2 FNYEAQ (reference sequence). The CDR3 consists of 14 residues. The CDR3 region has the DNA TGTGCCAGCAGCTCAGGCCATTCCTCGAAGGCCCAGTACTTC. This encodes CASSSGHSSKAQYF.

The chain carries TRBV7-6 and TRBJ2-2, with 7 nucleotides matching TRBD1. Looked up from germline, CDR1 is SGHVS and CDR2 is FNYEAQ. The junction had 5 bases not matched to a gene; V was cut back by 0 bases and J by 1 base. The CDR3 has 17 residues. The CDR3: CASSLALRQGNTGELFF. In nucleotides, the CDR3 is TGTGCCAGCAGCTTAGCGCTGAGACAGGGGAACACCGGGGAGCTGTTTTTT.

The chain carries TRBV13 and TRBJ1-4, with 11 bases lining up with TRBD1. V dropped 4 bases and J dropped 7; count of bases not matched to a gene: 2. CDR3 length: 14 amino acids. Germline V gene sequence: CDR1 PRHDT, CDR2 FYEKMQ (reference sequence). CDR3 DNA: TGTGCCAGCAGCTCCGGGACAGGGGGTGAAAAACTGTTTTTT. Translating it yields CASSSGTGGEKLFF. Full variable domain (remainder filled in from reference TRBV13 and TRBJ1-4): AAGVIQSPRHLIKEKRETATLKCYPIPRHDTVYWYQQGPGQDPQFLISFYEKMQSDKGSIPDRFSAQQFSDYHSELNMSSLELGDSALYFCASSSGTGGEKLFFGSGTQLSVL.

By proportion, this clone is hyperexpanded. J is TRBJ2-1 and V is TRBV10-2; D is ambiguous. CDR3 size: 15 residues. Looked up from germline, CDR1 is WSHSY and CDR2 is SAAADI. V was trimmed by 2 bases and J by 8 bases, leaving 16 bases between them. The chain's CDR3 is CASSELTLTGDEQFF. In DNA, the CDR3 is TGCGCCAGCAGTGAGCTCACGTTGACCGGAGATGAGCAGTTCTTC.

The count of this clone is one. The chain recombines TRBV11-3 with TRBJ2-1; 7 nucleotides align to TRBD2. CDR3 size: 15 residues. The ends lost 4 bases at V and 5 bases at J; junction bases unmatched: 8. The germline V gene encodes CDR1 SGHNT and CDR2 YENEEA. CDR3 DNA sequence: TGTGCCAGCAGCTCGTCACTAGCGCAAAACAATGAGCAGTTCTTC. Its protein product is CASSSSLAQNNEQFF.

This clone was seen once. The J gene is TRBJ2-3, the V gene TRBV6-6; TRBD2 aligns across 8 bases. Germline V gives CDR1 MNHNY, CDR2 SVGAGI (reference sequence). The length of the CDR3 is 16 residues. Trimming cost V 2 bases and J 3 bases; bases outside gene matches: 7. The CDR3 nucleotides read TGTGCCAGCAGTTACGTCAAGCGGGGGAGGACAGATACGCAGTATTTT. This encodes CASSYVKRGRTDTQYF.